This T cell receptor beta chain comes out of a study of blood T cell repertoires in COVID-19. In the study overall: Acute and convalescent COVID-19 specimens originated in the United States, Italy and Spain. Nucleic acid was either cDNA or gDNA, and it came from T cells, B-cell-depleted T cells, or PBMCs.

Profiled with immunoSEQ multiplex PCR; TCRdb holds only in-frame clones, not every one. The data show some 450,000 clones, about nine tenths seen once. Seattle's enrolled individuals joined amid active infection and were then monitored longitudinally. CDR3 length equals 15 residues. V shed 1 base and J shed 0 bases, with 10 bases lying between them. The germline CDR1 and CDR2 sequences are LNHDA and SQIVND (reference sequence). The rearrangement uses TRBV19 and TRBJ2-7; D is possibly TRBD1 (6 bases). The sample comprised peripheral blood. The clonotype was recovered from a woman aged 45-59 years with COVID-19, enrolled during active disease. The DNA of the CDR3 is TGTGCCAGTAGTATAGGCTGGGGGCGCTCCTACGAGCAGTACTTC. It yields the protein CASSIGWGRSYEQYF.